This T cell receptor (beta chain) originates from a study of regulatory T cells in long-lasting Graves disease. Overall study context: Positive TSH receptor antibodies alongside over 5 years of antithyroid drugs were what marked Graves' disease as persistent.

Libraries of TCR beta came from iRepertoire HTBI primers plus Arm-PCR of CDR3 regions. TCRdb redid the calling of the multiplex PCR reads with MiXCR, one entry per CDR3 protein. The sample lists more than 350,000 distinct CDR3 sequences; roughly a fifth were seen once. The table lists this clonotype with a few counts. The antigen remains undetermined. Study-level points and caveats: Sample size was small, which may have lowered accuracy. There were preferences for TRBV28, TRBJ1-2 and TRBJ2-5 in persistent disease.

Time point given: persistent/refractory GD, antithyroid drugs over 5 years with positive TRAb. Researchers made the TCR library from RNA that was extracted from PBMCs. Under American Thyroid Association guidelines, Graves' disease was diagnosed. This CDR3 is built from 14 residues. V was clipped by 2 bases and J by 5 bases; unmatched bases: 5. Germline CDR1 and CDR2: MNHEY and SVGAGI. The chain uses TRBV6-5 and TRBJ2-5; 7 bases are a match to TRBD2. The receptor's source is a female donor with Graves disease. The sequencing used peripheral blood mononuclear cells (PBMCs), collected when the disease was refractory, from a patient treated with antithyroid drugs. The CDR3: CASSYGAGVETQYF. CDR3 bases: TGTGCCAGCAGTTACGGGGCGGGAGTGGAGACCCAGTACTTC.